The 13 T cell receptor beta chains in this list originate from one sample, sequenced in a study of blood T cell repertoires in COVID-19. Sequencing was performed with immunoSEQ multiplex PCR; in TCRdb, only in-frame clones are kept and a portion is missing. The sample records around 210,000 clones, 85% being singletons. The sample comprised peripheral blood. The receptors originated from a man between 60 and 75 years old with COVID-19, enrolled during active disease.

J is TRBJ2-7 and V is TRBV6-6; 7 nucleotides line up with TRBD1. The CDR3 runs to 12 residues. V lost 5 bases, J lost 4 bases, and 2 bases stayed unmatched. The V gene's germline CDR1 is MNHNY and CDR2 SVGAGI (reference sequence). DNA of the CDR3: TGTGCCAGCAGTACGACAGGGTACGAGCAGTACTTC. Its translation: CASSTTGYEQYF.

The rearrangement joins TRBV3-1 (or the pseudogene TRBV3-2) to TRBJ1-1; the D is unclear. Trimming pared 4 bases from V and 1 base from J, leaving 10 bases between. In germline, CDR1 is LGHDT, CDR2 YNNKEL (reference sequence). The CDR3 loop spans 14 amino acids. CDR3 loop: CASSRLQENTEAFF. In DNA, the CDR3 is TGTGCCAGCAGCCGTCTCCAGGAGAACACTGAAGCTTTCTTT.

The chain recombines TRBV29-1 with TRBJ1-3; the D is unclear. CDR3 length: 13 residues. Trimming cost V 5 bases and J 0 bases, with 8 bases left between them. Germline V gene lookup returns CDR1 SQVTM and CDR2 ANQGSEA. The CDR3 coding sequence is TGCAGCGTTAAAACGGTCTCTGGAAACACCATATATTTT. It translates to CSVKTVSGNTIYF.

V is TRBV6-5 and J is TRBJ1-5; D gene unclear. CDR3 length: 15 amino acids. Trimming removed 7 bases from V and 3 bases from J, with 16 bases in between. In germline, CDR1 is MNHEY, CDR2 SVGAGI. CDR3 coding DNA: TGTGCCAGCAACCATAGGACGGGGTCCAATCAGCCCCAGCATTTT. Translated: CASNHRTGSNQPQHF.

As DNA, the CDR3 is TGTGCCAGCAGCGCCTCGGCGGGACCTTTAAACTATGGCTACACCTTC. Its translation: CASSASAGPLNYGYTF. This chain joins TRBV9 and TRBJ1-2; weak D call: TRBD1 (5 bases). CDR1 is SGDLS and CDR2 is YYNGEE in the germline V gene. V shed 3 bases and J shed 2 bases, with 17 bases lying between them. CDR3 size: 16 residues. Full variable domain (rest looked up from reference TRBV9 and TRBJ1-2): DSGVTQTPKHLITATGQRVTLRCSPRSGDLSVYWYQQSLDQGLQFLIQYYNGEERAKGNILERFSAQQFPDLHSELNLSSLELGDSALYFCASSASAGPLNYGYTFGSGTRLTVV.

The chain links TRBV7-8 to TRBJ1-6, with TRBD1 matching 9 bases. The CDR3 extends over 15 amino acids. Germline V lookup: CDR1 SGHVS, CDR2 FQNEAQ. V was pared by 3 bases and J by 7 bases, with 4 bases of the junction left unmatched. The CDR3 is CASSLTQGANSPLHF. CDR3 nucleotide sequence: TGTGCCAGCAGCTTGACACAGGGGGCAAATTCACCCCTCCACTTT.

CDR3 DNA: TGCGCCAGCAGCTTGGTTGGGGGCTTTAGGGAGACCCAGTACTTC. Its translation: CASSLVGGFRETQYF. The V and J genes are TRBV5-1 and TRBJ2-5; tentative D call: TRBD1 (6 bases). The CDR3 sequence is 15 residues long. Trimming shortened V by 0 bases and J by 5 bases, and 14 bases separated the two germline ends. Germline-derived CDR1 and CDR2 are SGHRS and YFSETQ.

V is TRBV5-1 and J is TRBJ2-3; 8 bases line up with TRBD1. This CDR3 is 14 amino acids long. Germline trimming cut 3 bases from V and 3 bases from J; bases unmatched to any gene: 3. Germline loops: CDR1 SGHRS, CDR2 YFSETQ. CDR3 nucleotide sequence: TGCGCCAGCAGCTCCGGACAGGGTACAGATACGCAGTATTTT. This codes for CASSSGQGTDTQYF.

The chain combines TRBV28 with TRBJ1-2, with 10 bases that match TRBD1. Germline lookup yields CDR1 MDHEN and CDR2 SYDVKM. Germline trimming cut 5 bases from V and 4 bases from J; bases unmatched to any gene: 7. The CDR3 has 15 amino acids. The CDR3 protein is CASSQGQGRSYGYTF. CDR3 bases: TGTGCCAGCAGTCAGGGACAGGGGCGATCCTATGGCTACACCTTC.

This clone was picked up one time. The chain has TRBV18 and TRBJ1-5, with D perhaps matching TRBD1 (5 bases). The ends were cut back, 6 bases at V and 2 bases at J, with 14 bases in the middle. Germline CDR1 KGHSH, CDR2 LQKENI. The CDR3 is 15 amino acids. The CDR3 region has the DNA TGTGCCAGCTCTCCGCGGGGGTATGGCAATCAGCCCCAGCATTTT. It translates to CASSPRGYGNQPQHF.

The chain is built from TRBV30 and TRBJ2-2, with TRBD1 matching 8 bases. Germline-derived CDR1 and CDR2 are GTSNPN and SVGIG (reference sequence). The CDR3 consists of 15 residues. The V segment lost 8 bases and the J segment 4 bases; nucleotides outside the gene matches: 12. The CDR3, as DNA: TGTGCCAGCACCGAGGTCCAGGGGGCCACCGGGGAGCTGTTTTTT. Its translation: CASTEVQGATGELFF.

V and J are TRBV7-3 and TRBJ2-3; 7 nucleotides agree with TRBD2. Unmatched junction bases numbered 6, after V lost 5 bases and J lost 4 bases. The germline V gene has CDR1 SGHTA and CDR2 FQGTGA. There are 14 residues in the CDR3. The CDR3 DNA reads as TGTGCCAGCAGCATGGGACTACTTGCAGATACGCAGTATTTT. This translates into CASSMGLLADTQYF.

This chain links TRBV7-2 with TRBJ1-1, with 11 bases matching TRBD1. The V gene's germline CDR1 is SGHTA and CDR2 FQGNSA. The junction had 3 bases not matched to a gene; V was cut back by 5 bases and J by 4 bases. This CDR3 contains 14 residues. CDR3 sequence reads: CASSLDRGRTEAFF. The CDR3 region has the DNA TGTGCCAGCAGCCTGGACAGGGGGCGCACTGAAGCTTTCTTT.